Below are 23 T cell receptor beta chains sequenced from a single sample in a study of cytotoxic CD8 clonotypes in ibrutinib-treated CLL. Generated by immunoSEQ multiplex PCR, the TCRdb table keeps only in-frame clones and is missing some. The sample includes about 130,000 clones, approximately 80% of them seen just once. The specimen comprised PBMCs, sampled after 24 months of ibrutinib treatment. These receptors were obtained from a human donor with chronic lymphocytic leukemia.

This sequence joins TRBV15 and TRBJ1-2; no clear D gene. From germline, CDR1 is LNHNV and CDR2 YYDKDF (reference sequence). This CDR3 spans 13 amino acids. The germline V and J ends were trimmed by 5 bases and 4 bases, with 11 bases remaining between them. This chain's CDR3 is CATSDPIGYGYTF. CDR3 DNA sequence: TGTGCCACCAGCGACCCAATCGGCTATGGCTACACCTTC.

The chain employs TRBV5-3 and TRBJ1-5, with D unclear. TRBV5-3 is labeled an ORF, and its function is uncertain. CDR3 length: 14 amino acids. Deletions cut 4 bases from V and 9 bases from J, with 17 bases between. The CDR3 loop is CARSEKKTPRPQHF. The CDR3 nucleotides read TGTGCCAGAAGCGAAAAAAAAACCCCGCGGCCCCAGCATTTT.

This CDR3 reads CASSPNGGTQYF. The CDR3 DNA is TGCGCCAGCAGCCCAAACGGCGGGACCCAGTACTTC. This chain joins TRBV5-1 and TRBJ2-5; no firm D call. There are 12 residues in the CDR3. V lost 4 bases, J lost 7 bases, and 11 bases lay in between. The germline V gene has CDR1 SGHRS and CDR2 YFSETQ.

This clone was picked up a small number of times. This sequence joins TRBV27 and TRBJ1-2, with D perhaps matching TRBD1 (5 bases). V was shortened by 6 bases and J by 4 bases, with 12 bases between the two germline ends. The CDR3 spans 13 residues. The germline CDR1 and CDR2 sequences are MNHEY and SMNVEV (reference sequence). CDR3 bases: TGTGCCAGCAGCCACCGGGGGGGCTATGGCTACACCTTC. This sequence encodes CASSHRGGYGYTF.

CDR3 loop: CATRGVTGELFF. The CDR3, as DNA: TGTGCCACCAGAGGGGTCACCGGGGAGCTGTTTTTT. The chain joins TRBV6-5 to TRBJ2-2; D could derive from TRBD1 or TRBD2 (5 bases each). This CDR3 is built from 12 residues. Germline CDR1 and CDR2: MNHEY and SVGAGI. Deletions cut 10 bases from V and 4 bases from J, with 10 bases between.

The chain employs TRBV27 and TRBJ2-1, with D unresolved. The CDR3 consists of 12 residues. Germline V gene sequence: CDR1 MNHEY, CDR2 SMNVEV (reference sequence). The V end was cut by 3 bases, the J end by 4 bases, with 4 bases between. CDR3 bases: TGTGCCAGCAGTTTGGGGTACAATGAGCAGTTCTTC. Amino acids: CASSLGYNEQFF.

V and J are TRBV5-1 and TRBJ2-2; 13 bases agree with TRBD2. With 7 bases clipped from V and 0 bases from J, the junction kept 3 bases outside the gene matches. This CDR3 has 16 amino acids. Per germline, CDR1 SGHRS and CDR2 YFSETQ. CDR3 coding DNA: TGCGCCAGCGGCGGGACTAGCGGGGCGAACACCGGGGAGCTGTTTTTT. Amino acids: CASGGTSGANTGELFF.

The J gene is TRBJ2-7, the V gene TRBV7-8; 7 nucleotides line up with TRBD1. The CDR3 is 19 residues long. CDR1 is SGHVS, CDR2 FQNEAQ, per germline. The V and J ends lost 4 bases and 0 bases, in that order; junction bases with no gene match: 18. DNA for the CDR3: TGTGCCAGCAGCTCAGACGTAATTGGACAGGCACGTGGCTCCTACGAGCAGTACTTC. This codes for CASSSDVIGQARGSYEQYF.

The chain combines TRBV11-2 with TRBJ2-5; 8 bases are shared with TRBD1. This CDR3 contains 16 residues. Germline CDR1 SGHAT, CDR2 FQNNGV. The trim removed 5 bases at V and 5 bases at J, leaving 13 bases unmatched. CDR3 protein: CASSRSRDRPWETQYF. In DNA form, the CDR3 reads TGTGCCAGCAGCCGAAGCCGGGACAGGCCTTGGGAGACCCAGTACTTC.

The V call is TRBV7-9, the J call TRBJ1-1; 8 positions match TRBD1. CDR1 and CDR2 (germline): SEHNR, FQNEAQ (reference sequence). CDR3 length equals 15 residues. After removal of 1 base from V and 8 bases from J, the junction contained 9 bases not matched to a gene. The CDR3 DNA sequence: TGTGCCAGCAGCTTAGGGGACAGGATTCTCATGGAAGCTTTCTTT. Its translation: CASSLGDRILMEAFF.

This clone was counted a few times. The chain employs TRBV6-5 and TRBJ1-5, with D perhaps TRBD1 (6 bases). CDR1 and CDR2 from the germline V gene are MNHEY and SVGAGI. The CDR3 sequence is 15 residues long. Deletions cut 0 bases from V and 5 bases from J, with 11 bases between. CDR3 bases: TGTGCCAGCAGTTACTCGAGGGGGAGGGATCAGCCCCAGCATTTT. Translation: CASSYSRGRDQPQHF.

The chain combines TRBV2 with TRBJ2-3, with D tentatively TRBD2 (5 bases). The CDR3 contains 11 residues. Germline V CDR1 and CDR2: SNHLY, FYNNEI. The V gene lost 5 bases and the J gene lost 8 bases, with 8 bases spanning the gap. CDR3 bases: TGTGCCAGCAGTAAACTAGGTACGCAGTATTTT. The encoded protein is CASSKLGTQYF.

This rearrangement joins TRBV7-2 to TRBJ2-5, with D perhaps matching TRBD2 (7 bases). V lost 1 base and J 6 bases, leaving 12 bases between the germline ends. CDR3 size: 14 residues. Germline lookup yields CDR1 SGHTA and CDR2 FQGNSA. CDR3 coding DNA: TGTGCCAGCAGCTTAGAGGGGGGGGAGAAGACCCAGTACTTC. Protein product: CASSLEGGEKTQYF.

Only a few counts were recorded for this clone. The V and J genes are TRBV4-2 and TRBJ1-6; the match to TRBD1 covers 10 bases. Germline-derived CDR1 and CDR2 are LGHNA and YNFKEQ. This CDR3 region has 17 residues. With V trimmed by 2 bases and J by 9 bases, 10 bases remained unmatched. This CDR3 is CASSQPETGGEVSPLHF. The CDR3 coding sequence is TGTGCCAGCAGCCAACCGGAGACAGGGGGCGAGGTTTCACCCCTCCACTTT.

CDR3 coding DNA: TGTGCCTGGAGTGTATCAGGCCCAGATACGCAGTATTTT. Residues: CAWSVSGPDTQYF. The chain has TRBV30 and TRBJ2-3; D call uncertain. The germline CDR1 and CDR2 sequences are GTSNPN and SVGIG (reference sequence). Trimming left V 0 bases short and J 4 bases short, with 8 bases between. This CDR3 comprises 13 residues.

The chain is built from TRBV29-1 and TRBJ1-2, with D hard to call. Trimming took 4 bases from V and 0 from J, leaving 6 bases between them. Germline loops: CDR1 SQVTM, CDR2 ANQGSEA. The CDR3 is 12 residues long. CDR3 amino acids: CSVVGPNYGYTF. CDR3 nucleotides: TGCAGCGTTGTCGGTCCTAACTATGGCTACACCTTC.

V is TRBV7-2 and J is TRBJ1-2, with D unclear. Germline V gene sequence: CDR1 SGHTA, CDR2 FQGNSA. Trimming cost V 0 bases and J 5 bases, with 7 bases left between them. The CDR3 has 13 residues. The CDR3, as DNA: TGTGCCAGCAGCTTAGCGGGGAGGTATGGCTACACCTTC. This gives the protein CASSLAGRYGYTF.

Written as DNA, the CDR3 is TGTGCCAGCAGCAGAGCCAGCGGGGGGGATACGCAGTATTTT. Its translation is CASSRASGGDTQYF. The rearrangement uses TRBV11-2 and TRBJ2-3, with TRBD2 matching over 9 bases. Germline V gene sequence: CDR1 SGHAT, CDR2 FQNNGV. The ends lost 5 bases at V and 6 bases at J; junction bases unmatched: 6. CDR3 length: 14 residues.

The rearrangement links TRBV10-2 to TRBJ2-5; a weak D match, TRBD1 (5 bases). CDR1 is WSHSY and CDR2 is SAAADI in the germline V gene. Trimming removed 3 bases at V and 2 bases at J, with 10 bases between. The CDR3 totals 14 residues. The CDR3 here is CASSDKGFQETQYF. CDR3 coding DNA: TGCGCCAGCAGTGATAAGGGGTTTCAAGAGACCCAGTACTTC.

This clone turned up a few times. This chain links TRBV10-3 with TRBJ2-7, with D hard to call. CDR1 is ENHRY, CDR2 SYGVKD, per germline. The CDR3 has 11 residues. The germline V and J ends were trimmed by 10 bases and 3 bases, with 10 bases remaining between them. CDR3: CASKDRYEQYF. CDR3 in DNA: TGTGCCAGCAAAGACCGCTACGAGCAGTACTTC.

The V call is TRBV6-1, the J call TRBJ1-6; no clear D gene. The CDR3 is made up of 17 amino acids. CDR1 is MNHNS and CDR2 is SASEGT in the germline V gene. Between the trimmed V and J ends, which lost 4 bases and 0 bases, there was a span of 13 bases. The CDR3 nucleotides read TGTGCCAGCAGTGTCCCCGGCCCCAGCTCCTATAATTCACCCCTCCACTTT. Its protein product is CASSVPGPSSYNSPLHF.

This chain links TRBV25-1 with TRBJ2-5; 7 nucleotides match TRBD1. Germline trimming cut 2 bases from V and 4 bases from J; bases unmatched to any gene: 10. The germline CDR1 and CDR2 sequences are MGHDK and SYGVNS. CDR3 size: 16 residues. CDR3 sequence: CASSEPDRSLGETQYF. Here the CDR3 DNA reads TGTGCCAGCAGTGAACCGGACAGGAGCTTGGGAGAGACCCAGTACTTC.

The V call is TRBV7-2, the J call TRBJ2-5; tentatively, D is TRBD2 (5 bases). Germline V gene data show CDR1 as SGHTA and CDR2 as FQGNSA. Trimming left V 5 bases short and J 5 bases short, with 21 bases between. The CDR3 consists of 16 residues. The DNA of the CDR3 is TGTGCCAGCAGCCCACCGCCCGGAGGTTCTGGGGAGACCCAGTACTTC. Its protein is CASSPPPGGSGETQYF.